The TCR beta chain under discussion was sequenced for a study of blood T cell repertoires in COVID-19. The V gene's germline CDR1 is LGHDT and CDR2 YNNKEL (reference sequence). This CDR3 spans 14 amino acids. V lost 4 bases, J lost 0 bases, and 2 bases stayed unmatched. Data came from immunoSEQ multiplex PCR; TCRdb stores just in-frame clones and leaves some out. The repertoire holds under 13,000 clones, with roughly 87% as singletons. The gene calls are TRBV3-1 (or the pseudogene TRBV3-2) and TRBJ1-1; 7 bases map to TRBD1. The sample comprised peripheral blood. The receptor was isolated from a man aged 30 to 45 with active or convalescent COVID-19. In DNA form, the CDR3 reads TGTGCCAGCAGCCGTGGACAGGTGAACACTGAAGCTTTCTTT. As protein: CASSRGQVNTEAFF.